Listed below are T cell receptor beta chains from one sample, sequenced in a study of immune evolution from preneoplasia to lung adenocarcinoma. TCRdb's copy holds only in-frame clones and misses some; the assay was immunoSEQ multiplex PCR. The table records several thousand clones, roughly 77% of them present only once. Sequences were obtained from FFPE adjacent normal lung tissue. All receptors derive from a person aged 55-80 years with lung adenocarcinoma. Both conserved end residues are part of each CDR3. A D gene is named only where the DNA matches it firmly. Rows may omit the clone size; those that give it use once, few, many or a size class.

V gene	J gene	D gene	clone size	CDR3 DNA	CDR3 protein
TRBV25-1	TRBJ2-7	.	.	TGTGCCAGCGGGGACCTCTACGAGCAGTACTTC	CASGDLYEQYF
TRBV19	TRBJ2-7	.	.	TGTGCCAGTAGTAAGGAGGTTGGGGAGCAGTACTTC	CASSKEVGEQYF
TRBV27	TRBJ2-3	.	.	TGTGCCAGCAGTTTATCCCCTAATACGCAGTATTTT	CASSLSPNTQYF
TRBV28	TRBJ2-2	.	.	TGTGCCAGCACTGCTAGGTTGGCGCGTATGACCGGGGAGCTGTTTTTT	CASTARLARMTGELFF
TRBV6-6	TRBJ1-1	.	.	TGTGCCAGCAGTTCAGGGAACACTGAAGCTTTCTTT	CASSSGNTEAFF
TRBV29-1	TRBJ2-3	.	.	TGCAGCGTGGAGGCCAGGGAGACTAGCACAGATACGCAGTATTTT	CSVEARETSTDTQYF
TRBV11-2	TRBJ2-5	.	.	TGTGCCAGCAGCGCTTTTGGGGTGCGGGACCAAGAGACCCAGTACTTC	CASSAFGVRDQETQYF
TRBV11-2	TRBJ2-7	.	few	TGTGCCAGCAGCTTAAACAACAGGCCGAACTACGAGCAGTACTTC	CASSLNNRPNYEQYF
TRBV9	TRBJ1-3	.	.	TGTGCCAGCAGCTTCCCTGAGGGGGGGGCATCTGGAAACACCATATATTTT	CASSFPEGGASGNTIYF
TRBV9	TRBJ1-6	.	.	TGTGCCAGCAGCCCCGATGACCCGGGAGGTTCACCCCTCCACTTT	CASSPDDPGGSPLHF
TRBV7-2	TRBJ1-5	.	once	TGTGCCAGCAGCCCCCCCGCCCAGCCCCAGCATTTT	CASSPPAQPQHF
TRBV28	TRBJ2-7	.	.	TGTGCCAGCAGTTTAAGGGTGGAGCAGTACTTC	CASSLRVEQYF
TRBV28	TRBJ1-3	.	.	TGTGCCAGCAGCTTACTCAGGGGAAACACCATATATTTT	CASSLLRGNTIYF
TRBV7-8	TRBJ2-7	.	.	TGTGCCAGCAGTCACGGGACATTTGGTTCCTACGAGCAGTACTTC	CASSHGTFGSYEQYF
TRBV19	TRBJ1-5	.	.	TGTGCCAGTAGTCCGAGAGAGGGAAGGGTCAATCAGCCCCAGCATTTT	CASSPREGRVNQPQHF
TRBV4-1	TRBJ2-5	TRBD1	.	TGCGCCAGCAGCCAGGGGGGGACAGGGGGCCGGGAGACCCAGTACTTC	CASSQGGTGGRETQYF